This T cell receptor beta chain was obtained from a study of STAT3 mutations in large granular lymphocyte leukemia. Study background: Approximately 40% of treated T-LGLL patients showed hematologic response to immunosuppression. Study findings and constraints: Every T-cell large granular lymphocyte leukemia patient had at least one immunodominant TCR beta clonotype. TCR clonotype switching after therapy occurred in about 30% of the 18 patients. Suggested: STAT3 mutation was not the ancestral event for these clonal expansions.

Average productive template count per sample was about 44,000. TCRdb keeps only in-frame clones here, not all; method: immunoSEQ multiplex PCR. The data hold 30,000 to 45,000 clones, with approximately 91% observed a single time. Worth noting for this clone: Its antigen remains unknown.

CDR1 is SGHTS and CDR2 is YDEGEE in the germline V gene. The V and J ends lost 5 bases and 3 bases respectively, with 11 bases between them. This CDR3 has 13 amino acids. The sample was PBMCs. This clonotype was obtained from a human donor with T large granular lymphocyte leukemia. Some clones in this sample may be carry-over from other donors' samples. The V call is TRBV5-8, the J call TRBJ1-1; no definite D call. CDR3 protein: CASSIFRDTEAFF. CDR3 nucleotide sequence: TGTGCCAGCAGTATTTTCCGGGACACTGAAGCTTTCTTT.